This T cell receptor (beta chain) was captured by sequencing in a study of cytomegalovirus exposure and HLA in healthy donors. Findings and limits, study-wide: Some public TCRs appeared in many individuals, while most sequences were rare. CMV serostatus was the sole immune exposure information available.

About this clone itself: Its antigen is not identified.

The CDR3 extends over 16 amino acids. Per germline, CDR1 LGHNA and CDR2 YSLEER. V was pared by 5 bases and J by 5 bases, with 18 bases between. Healthy donors of bone marrow made up the group. PCR used 60 Vbeta primers and 13 Jbeta primers. The protocol was immunoSEQ multiplex PCR, while the TCRdb copy is restricted to in-frame clones and leaves out a portion. The sample has around 150,000 clones, roughly 80% seen once; the top ten hold about 4.8%. The specimen sequenced was PBMCs. This chain links TRBV4-3 with TRBJ2-2; TRBD2 is a possible D gene (6 bases). The TCR was taken from a man younger than 45 in good health and CMV-seronegative. In nucleotides, the CDR3 is TGCGCCAGCAGCGAGGGTTGGGCAGGGAGGACCGGGGAGCTGTTTTTT. Residues: CASSEGWAGRTGELFF.